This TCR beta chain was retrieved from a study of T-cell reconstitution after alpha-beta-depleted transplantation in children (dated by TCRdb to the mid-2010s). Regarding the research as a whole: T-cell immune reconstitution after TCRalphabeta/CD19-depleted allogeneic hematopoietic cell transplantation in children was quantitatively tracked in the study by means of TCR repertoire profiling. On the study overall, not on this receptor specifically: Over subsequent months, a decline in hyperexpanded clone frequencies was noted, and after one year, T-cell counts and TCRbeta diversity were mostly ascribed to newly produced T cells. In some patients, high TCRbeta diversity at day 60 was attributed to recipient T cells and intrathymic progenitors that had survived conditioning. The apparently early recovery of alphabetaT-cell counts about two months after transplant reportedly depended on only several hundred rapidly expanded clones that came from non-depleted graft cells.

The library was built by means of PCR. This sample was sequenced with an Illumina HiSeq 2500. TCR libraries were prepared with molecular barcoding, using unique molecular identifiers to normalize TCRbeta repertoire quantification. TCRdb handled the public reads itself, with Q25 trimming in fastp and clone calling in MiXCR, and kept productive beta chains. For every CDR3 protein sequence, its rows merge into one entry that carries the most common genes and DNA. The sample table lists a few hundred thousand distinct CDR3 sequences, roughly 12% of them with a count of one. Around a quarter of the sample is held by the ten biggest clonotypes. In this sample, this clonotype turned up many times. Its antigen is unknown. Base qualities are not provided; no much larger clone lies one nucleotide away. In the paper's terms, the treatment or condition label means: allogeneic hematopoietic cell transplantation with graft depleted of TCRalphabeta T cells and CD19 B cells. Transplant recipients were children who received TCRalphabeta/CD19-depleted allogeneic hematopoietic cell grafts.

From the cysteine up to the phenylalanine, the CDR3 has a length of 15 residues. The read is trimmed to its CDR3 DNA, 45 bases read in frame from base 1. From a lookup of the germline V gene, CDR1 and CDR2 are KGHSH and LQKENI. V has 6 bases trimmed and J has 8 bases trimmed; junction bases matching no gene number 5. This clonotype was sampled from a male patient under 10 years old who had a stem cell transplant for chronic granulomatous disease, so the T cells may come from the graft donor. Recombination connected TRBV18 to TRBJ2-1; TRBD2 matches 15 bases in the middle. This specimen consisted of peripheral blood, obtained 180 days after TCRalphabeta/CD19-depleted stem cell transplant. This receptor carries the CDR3 CASSRWTSGRDEQFF. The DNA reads TGTGCCAGCTCCCGATGGACTAGCGGGAGGGATGAGCAGTTCTTC.